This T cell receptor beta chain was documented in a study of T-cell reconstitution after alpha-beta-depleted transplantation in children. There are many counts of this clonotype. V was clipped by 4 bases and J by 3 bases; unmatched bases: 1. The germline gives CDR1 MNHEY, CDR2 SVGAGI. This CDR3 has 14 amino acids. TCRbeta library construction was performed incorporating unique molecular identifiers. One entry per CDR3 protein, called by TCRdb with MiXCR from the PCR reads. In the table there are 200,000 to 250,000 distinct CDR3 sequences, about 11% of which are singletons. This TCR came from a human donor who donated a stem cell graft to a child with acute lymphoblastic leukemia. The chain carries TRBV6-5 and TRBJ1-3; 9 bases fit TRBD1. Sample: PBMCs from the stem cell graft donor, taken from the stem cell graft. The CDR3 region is CASSSGQGGNTIYF. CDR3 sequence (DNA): TGTGCCAGCAGTTCGGGACAGGGTGGAAACACCATATATTTT.